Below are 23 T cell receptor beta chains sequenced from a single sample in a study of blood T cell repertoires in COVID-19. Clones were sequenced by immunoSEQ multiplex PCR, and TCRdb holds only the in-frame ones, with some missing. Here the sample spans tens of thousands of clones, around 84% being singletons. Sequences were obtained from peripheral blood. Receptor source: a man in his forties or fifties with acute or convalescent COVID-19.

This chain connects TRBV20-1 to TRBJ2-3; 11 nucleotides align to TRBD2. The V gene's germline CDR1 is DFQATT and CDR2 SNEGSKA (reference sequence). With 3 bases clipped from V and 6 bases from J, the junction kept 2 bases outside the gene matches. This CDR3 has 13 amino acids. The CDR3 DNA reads TGCAGTGCTAGTCCTAGCGGGAGGGATACGCAGTATTTT. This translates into CSASPSGRDTQYF.

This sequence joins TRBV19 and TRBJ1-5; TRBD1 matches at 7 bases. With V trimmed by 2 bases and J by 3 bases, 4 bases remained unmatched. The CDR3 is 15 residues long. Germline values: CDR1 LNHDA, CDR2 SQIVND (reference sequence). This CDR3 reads CASSIWDSINQPQHF. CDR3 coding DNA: TGTGCCAGTAGTATATGGGACAGTATCAATCAGCCCCAGCATTTT.

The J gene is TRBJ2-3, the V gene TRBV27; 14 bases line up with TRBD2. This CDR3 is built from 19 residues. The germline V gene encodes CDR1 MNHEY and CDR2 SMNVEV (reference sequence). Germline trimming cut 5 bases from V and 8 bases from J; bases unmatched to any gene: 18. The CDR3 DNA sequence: TGTGCCAGCAGTCCAATCGTCCGACTAGCGGGGGGGACCTCGGGTACGCAGTATTTT. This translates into CASSPIVRLAGGTSGTQYF.

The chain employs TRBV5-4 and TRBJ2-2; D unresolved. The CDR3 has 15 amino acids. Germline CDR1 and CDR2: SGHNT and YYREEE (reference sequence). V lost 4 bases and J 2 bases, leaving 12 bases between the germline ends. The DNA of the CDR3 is TGTGCCAGCAGCCGGGTCTTTGTTAACACCGGGGAGCTGTTTTTT. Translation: CASSRVFVNTGELFF.

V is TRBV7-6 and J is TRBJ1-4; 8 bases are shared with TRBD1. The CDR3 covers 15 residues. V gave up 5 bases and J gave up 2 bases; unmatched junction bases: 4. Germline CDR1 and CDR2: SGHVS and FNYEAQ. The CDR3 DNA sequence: TGTGCCAGCAGCCCCCGACAGGGGACTAATGAAAAACTGTTTTTT. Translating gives CASSPRQGTNEKLFF. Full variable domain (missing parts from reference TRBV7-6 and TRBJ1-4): GAGVSQSPRYKVTKRGQDVALRCDPISGHVSLYWYRQALGQGPEFLTYFNYEAQQDKSGLPNDRFSAERPEGSISTLTIQRTEQRDSAMYRCASSPRQGTNEKLFFGSGTQLSVL.

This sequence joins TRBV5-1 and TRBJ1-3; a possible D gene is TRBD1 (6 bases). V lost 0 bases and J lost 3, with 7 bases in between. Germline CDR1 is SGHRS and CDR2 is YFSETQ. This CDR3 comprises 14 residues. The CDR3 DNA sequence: TGCGCCAGCAGCTTGGGACAGGTTGGAAACACCATATATTTT. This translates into CASSLGQVGNTIYF.

This CDR3 is CASSQGGRGSSYEQYF. CDR3 DNA: TGTGCCAGCAGCCAAGGGGGGAGGGGGAGCTCCTACGAGCAGTACTTC. The rearrangement links TRBV14 to TRBJ2-7, with a weak D call TRBD2 (7 bases). V dropped 1 base and J dropped 0 bases, with 13 bases sitting between them. This CDR3 has 16 residues. Germline values: CDR1 SGHDN, CDR2 FVKESK.

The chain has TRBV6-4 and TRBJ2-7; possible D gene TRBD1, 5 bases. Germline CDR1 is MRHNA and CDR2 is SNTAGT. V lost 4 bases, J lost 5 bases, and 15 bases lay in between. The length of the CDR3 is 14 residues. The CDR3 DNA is TGTGCCAGCAGTGCGACGGGCATAGGGGACGAGCAGTACTTC. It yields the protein CASSATGIGDEQYF.

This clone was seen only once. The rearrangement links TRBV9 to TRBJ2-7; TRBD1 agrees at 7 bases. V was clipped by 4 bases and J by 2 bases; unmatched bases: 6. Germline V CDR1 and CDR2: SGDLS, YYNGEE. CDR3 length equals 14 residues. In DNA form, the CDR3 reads TGTGCCAGCAGCCCGACAGGGAACCCCTACGAGCAGTACTTC. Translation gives CASSPTGNPYEQYF.

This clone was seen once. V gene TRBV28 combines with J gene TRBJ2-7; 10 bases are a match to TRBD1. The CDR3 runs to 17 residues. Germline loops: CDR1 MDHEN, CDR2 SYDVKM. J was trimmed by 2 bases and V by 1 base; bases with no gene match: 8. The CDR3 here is CASSLLVTGTGAYEQYF. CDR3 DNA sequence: TGTGCCAGCAGTTTATTAGTTACCGGGACAGGGGCCTACGAGCAGTACTTC.

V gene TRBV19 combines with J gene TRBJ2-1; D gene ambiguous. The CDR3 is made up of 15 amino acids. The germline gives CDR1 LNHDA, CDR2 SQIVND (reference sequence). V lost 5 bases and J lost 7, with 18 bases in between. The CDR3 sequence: CASSRDSSYPNEQFF. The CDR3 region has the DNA TGTGCCAGTAGTCGAGACTCATCCTACCCAAATGAGCAGTTCTTC.

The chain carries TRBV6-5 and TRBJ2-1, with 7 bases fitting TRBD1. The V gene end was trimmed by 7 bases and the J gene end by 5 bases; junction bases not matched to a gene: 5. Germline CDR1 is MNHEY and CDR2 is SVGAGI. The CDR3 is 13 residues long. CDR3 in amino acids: CASNRDRNNEQFF. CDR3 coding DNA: TGTGCCAGCAACCGGGACAGAAACAATGAGCAGTTCTTC.

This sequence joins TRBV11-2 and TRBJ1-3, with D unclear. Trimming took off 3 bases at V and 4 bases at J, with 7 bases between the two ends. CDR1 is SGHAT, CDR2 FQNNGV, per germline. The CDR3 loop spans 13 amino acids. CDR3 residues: CASSFSSGNTIYF. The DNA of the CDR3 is TGTGCCAGCAGCTTTAGTTCCGGAAACACCATATATTTT.

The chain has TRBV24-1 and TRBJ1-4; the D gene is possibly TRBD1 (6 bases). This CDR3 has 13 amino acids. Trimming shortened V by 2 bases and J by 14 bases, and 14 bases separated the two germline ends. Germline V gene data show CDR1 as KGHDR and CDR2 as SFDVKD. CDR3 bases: TGTGCCACCAGTGATTCCACAGGGCTACGGCTGTTTTTT. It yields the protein CATSDSTGLRLFF.

The CDR3 region has the DNA TGTGCCAGCAGTTCTCAGGGACAGGGGGGATATGGCTACACCTTC. This encodes CASSSQGQGGYGYTF. The gene calls are TRBV28 and TRBJ1-2; 11 bases are shared with TRBD1. This CDR3 is built from 15 residues. Germline CDR1 reads MDHEN; CDR2 reads SYDVKM. Trimming removed 4 bases from V and 5 bases from J; junction bases left unmatched: 6.

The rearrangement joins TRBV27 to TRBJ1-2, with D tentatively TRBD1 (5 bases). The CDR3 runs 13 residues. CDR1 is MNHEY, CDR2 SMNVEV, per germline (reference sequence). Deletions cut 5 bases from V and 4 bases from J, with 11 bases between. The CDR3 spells CASSQGRSYGYTF. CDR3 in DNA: TGTGCCAGCAGTCAGGGCAGGAGCTATGGCTACACCTTC.

Here the CDR3 DNA reads TGTGCCAGCACCGGAGGGAATGAAAAACTGTTTTTT. It yields the protein CASTGGNEKLFF. The rearrangement uses TRBV28 and TRBJ1-4, with unresolved D. Germline lookup yields CDR1 MDHEN and CDR2 SYDVKM. V gave up 7 bases and J gave up 5 bases, with 8 bases separating them. The CDR3 loop spans 12 amino acids.

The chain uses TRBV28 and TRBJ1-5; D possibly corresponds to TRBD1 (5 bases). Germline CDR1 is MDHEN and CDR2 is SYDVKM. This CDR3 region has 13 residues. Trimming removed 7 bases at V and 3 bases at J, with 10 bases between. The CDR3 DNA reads TGTGCCAGCATTGACAGCCACAATCAGCCCCAGCATTTT. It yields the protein CASIDSHNQPQHF.

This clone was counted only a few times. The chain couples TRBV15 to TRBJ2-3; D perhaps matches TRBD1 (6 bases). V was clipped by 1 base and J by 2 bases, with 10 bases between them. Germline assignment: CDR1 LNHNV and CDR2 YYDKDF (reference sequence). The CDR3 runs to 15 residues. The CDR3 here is CATSRAGTTTDTQYF. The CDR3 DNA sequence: TGTGCCACCAGCAGAGCCGGGACAACCACAGATACGCAGTATTTT.

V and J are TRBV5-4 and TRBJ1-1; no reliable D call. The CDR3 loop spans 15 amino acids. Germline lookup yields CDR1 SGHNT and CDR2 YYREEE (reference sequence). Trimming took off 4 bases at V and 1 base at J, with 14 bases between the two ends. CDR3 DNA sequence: TGTGCCAGCAGCGTGATCTCCGGGAAGAACACTGAAGCTTTCTTT. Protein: CASSVISGKNTEAFF.

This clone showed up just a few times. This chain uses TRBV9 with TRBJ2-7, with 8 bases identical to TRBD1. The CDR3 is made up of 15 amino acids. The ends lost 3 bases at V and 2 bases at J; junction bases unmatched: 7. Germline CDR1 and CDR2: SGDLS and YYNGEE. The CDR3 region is CASSAQGQVPYEQYF. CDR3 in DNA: TGTGCCAGCAGCGCACAGGGACAGGTTCCCTACGAGCAGTACTTC.

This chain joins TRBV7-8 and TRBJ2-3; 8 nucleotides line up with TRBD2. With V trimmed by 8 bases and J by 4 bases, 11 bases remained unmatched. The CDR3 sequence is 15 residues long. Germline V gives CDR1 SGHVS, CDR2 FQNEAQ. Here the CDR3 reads CASSPGAGESDTQYF. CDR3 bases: TGTGCCAGCTCCCCGGGAGCGGGAGAGTCAGATACGCAGTATTTT.

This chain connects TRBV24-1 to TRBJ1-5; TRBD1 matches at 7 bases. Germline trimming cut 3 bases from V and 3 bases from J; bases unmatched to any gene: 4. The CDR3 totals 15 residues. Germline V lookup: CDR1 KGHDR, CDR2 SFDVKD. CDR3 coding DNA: TGTGCCACCAGTGATCGGACAGGCTACAATCAGCCCCAGCATTTT. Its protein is CATSDRTGYNQPQHF.